The entry that follows covers one T cell receptor beta chain sequence. Sequencing was performed with immunoSEQ multiplex PCR; in TCRdb, only in-frame clones are kept and a portion is missing. The table lists about 340,000 clones, 93% of them singletons. The data derive from a study of brain T cells in children with intractable seizures. The time point was: blood from clinic visit 5 months post-surgery; TSC patient then seizure free. CDR1 and CDR2 (germline): SGHDN, FVKESK. The CDR3 has 15 amino acids. V lost 5 bases to trimming and J lost 10 bases; unmatched junction nucleotides: 10. Sequencing was performed on peripheral blood, taken less than 6 months after surgery. This clonotype was obtained from a boy less than two years old with tuberous sclerosis and intractable seizures. The rearrangement links TRBV14 to TRBJ2-1, with 11 bases fitting TRBD2. Here the CDR3 reads CASSFITSGREEQFF. The CDR3 DNA sequence: TGTGCCAGCAGCTTTATTACTAGCGGGAGAGAAGAGCAGTTCTTC.